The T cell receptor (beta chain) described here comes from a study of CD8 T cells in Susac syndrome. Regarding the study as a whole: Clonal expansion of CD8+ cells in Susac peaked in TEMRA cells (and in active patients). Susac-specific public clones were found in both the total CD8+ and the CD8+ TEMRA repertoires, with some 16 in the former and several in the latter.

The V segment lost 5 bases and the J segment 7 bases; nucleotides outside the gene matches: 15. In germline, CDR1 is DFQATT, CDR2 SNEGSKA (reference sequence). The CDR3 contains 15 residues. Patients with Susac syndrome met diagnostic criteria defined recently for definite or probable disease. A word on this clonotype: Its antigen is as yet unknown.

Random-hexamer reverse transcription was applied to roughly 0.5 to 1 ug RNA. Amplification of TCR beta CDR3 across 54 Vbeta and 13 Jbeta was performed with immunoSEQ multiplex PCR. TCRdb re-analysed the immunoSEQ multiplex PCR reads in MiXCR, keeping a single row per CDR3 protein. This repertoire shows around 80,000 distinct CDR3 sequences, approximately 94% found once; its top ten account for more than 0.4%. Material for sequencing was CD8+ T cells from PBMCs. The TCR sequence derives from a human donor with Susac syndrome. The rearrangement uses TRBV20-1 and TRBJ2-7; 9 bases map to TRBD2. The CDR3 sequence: CSAAPPGTSRGEQYF. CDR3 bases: TGCAGTGCTGCTCCCCCCGGGACTAGCCGTGGGGAGCAGTACTTC.